The T cell receptor beta chain under discussion was sequenced for a study of blood T cell repertoires in COVID-19. The CDR3 totals 18 residues. Between the trimmed V and J ends, which lost 1 base and 0 bases, there was a span of 15 bases. Per germline, CDR1 SGHAT and CDR2 FQNNGV. Profiled with immunoSEQ multiplex PCR; TCRdb holds only in-frame clones, not every one. This table has about 100,000 clones, 90% to 95% appearing once. The genes are TRBV11-2 and TRBJ2-2; D possibly corresponds to TRBD1 (5 bases). This receptor was obtained from a man aged 50 to 59 with active COVID-19. Sequenced: peripheral blood. Here the CDR3 reads CASSLVFGAFANTGELFF. For the CDR3, the DNA is TGTGCCAGCAGCTTAGTTTTTGGGGCCTTCGCGAACACCGGGGAGCTGTTTTTT.